Included here is one TCR beta chain sequence, with context. Unmatched junction bases numbered 6, after V lost 5 bases and J lost 1 base. Germline CDR1 reads SQVTM; CDR2 reads ANQGSEA. There are 15 residues in the CDR3. This record belongs to a study of cytomegalovirus exposure and HLA in healthy donors. PCR amplification relied on 60 Vbeta primers (plus 13 Jbeta primers). The method was immunoSEQ multiplex PCR; TCRdb's version includes in-frame clones alone and lacks a portion of them. The profile shows about 140,000 clones, almost 85% of them singletons. Healthy bone marrow donors formed the donor group.

The receptor's source is a man aged 18 to 29 in good health and CMV-seropositive. What was sequenced was PBMCs. V is TRBV29-1 and J is TRBJ2-1; TRBD1 aligns across 9 bases. CDR3 nucleotides: TGCAGCGTTAATCCGACAGGGGGTTCCTACAATGAGCAGTTCTTC. Protein product: CSVNPTGGSYNEQFF.